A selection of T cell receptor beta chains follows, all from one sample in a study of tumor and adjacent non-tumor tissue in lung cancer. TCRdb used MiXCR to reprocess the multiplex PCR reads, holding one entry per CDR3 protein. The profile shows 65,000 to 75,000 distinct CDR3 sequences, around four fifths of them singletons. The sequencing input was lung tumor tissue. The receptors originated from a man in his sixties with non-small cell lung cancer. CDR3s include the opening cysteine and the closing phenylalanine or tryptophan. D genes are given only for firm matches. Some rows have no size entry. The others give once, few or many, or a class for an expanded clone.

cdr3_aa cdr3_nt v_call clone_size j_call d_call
CSAGPRDGDTEVYF TGCAGTGCCGGACCCCGGGACGGGGACACTGAAGTTTACTTT TRBV20-1 NA TRBJ1-1 NA
CCAPLAGGPPSTNMQYF TGCTGTGCCCCTCTCGCGGGAGGCCCCCCTAGCACAAATATGCAGTATTTT TRBV20-1 NA TRBJ2-3 TRBD2
CASSSSLTVYEQYF TGTGCCAGCAGCTCGTCATTAACAGTCTACGAGCAGTACTTC TRBV5-6 NA TRBJ2-7 NA
CSAQPVGANTEASF TGCAGCGCCCAGCCCGTTGGGGCAAACACCGAAGCTTCCTTT TRBV29-1 NA TRBJ1-1 NA
CSARALHTQETQYF TGCAGCGCCCGAGCGTTACACACGCAAGAGACCCAGTACTTC TRBV29-1 NA TRBJ2-5 NA
CVSRLGQPQETQYF TGTGTCAGCAGACTCGGACAGCCTCAAGAGACACAGTACTTC TRBV12-3/TRBV12-4 NA TRBJ2-5 NA
CASRPTWDINKPQHF TGTGCCAGCCGCCCGACCTGGGACATCAATAAGCCCCAGCATTTT TRBV6-1 NA TRBJ1-5 NA
CASCGLTGGLYNEQLF TGCGCCAGCTGTGGGCTGACAGGGGGTCTATACAATGAGCAGCTCTTC TRBV10-1 NA TRBJ2-1 TRBD1
CASSLRGLVGTYEQYF TGTGCCAGCAGTCTCCGAGGACTAGTGGGGACCTACGAGCAGTACTTC TRBV6-5 NA TRBJ2-7 TRBD2
CSAWLAGENIGGLFF TGCAGTGCCTGGCTAGCGGGGGAGAACATCGGGGGGCTGTTTTTT TRBV20-1 few TRBJ2-2 TRBD2
CASRQKGHPRLADYNERFF TGCGCCAGCAGGCAAAAAGGACACCCGAGACTAGCGGACTACAATGAGCGGTTCTTC TRBV5-1 NA TRBJ2-1 TRBD2